This TCR beta chain stems from a study of CD8 T cells in ankylosing spondylitis. This clonotype appeared many times. TCRdb passed the 5' RACE reads through MiXCR, listing each CDR3 protein once. The table lists some 150,000 distinct CDR3 sequences, more than 9.5% of them singletons. Input material: blood, either unsorted or a sorted T cell fraction (not recorded which). The origin of this receptor is a female donor with ankylosing spondylitis or in good health (not recorded which).

The chain's CDR3 is CASSLAIGAGANVLTF. CDR3 sequence (DNA): TGCGCCAGCAGCTTGGCAATTGGGGCCGGGGCCAACGTCCTGACTTTC. The gene calls are TRBV5-1 and TRBJ2-6; the D gene is possibly TRBD1 (5 bases). V shed 0 bases and J shed 4 bases, with 11 bases lying between them. Germline CDR1 SGHRS, CDR2 YFSETQ. The CDR3 contains 16 residues. Filled out from reference TRBV5-1 and TRBJ2-6, the complete variable domain reads KAGVTQTPRYLIKTRGQQVTLSCSPISGHRSVSWYQQTPGQGLQFLFEYFSETQRNKGNFPGRFSGRQFSNSRSEMNVSTLELGDSALYLCASSLAIGAGANVLTFGAGSRLTVL.